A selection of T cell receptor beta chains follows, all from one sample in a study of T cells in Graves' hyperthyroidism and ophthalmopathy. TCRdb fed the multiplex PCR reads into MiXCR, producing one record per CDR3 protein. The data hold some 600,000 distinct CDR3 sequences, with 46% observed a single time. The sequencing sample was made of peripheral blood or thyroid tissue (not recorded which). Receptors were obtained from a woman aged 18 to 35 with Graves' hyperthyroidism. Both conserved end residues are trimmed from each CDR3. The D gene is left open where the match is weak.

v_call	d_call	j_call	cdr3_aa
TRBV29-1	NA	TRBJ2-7	SASPRHRDHSYEQY
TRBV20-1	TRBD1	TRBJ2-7	SARDRVYEQY
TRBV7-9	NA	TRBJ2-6	ASSQTLTGANVLT
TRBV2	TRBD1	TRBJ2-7	ASSLGVGTGSYEQY
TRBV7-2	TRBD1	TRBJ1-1	ASSLGPTGAYSEAF
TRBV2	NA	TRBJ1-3	ASREKTIY
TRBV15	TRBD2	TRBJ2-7	ATSRDQTGGLGEQY
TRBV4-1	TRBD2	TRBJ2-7	ASSQDHSGRREQY
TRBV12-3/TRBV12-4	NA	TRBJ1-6	AGGRDNSPLH
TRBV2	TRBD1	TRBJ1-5	ASSNRGVNQPQH
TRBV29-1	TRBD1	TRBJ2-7	SVGTGVGNEQY
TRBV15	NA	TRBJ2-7	ATSRGLGLYEQY
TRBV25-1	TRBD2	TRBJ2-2	ASRSGTVNTGELF
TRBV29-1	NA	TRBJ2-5	SVARDTRGETQY
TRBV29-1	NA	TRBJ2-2	SLDVTAGTGELF
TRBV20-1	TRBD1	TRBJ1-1	SAIKQGRTEAF
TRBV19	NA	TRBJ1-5	ASSAVHSNQPQH
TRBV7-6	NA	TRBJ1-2	ASSPDRADNYGYT
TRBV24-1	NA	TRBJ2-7	ATSDPRESYEQY